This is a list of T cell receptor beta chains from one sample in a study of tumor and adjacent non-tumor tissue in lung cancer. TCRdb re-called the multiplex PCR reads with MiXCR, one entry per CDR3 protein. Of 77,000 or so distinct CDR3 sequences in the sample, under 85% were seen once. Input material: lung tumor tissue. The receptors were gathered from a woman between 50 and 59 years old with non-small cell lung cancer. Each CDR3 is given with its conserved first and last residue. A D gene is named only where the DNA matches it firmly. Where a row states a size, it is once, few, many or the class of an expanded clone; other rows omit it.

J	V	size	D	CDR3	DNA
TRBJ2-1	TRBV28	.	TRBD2	CASSLTSGRNEQFF	TGTGCCAGCAGCTTGACTAGCGGGAGGAATGAGCAGTTCTTC
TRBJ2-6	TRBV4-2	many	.	CASSQEGSTGANVLTF	TGTGCCAGCAGCCAGGAGGGATCTACTGGGGCCAACGTCCTGACTTTC
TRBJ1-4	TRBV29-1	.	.	CSVKGSWSNEKLFF	TGCAGCGTTAAAGGTTCATGGAGCAATGAAAAACTGTTTTTT
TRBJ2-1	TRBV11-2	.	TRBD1	CANSLGQFFSYNEQFF	TGTGCCAATAGCTTGGGACAGTTTTTCAGCTACAATGAGCAGTTCTTC
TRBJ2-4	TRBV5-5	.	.	CASGLGPGENIQYF	TGTGCCAGCGGCTTGGGCCCAGGGGAAAATATTCAGTACTTC
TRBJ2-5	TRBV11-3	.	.	CASSGSAPRTQYF	TGTGCCAGTTCCGGGTCCGCGCCCCGGACCCAGTACTTC
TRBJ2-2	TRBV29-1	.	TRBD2	CSVEGPSRTGGLFF	TGCAGCGTTGAAGGACCGTCCAGAACGGGAGGGCTGTTTTTT
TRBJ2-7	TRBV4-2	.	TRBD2	CASGQELADYEQYF	TGTGCCAGCGGCCAAGAGCTAGCGGATTACGAGCAGTACTTC
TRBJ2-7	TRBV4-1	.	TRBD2	CASSQGTSGIHKQYF	TGCGCCAGCAGCCAAGGCACTAGCGGGATCCACAAGCAGTACTTC
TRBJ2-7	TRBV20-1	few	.	CSAQELTVGHEQYF	TGCAGTGCTCAGGAATTGACAGTCGGTCACGAGCAGTACTTC